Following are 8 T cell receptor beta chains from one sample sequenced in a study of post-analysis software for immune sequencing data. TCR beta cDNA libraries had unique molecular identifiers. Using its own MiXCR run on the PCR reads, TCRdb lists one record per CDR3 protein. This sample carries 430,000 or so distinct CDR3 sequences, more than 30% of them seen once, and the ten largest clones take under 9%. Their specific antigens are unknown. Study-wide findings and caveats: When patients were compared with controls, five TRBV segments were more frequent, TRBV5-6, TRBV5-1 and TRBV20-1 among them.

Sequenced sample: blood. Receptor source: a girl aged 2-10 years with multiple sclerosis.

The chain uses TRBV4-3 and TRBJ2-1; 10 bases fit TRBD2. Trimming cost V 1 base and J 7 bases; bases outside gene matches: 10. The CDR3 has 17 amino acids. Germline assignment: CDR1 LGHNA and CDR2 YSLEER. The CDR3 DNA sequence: TGCGCCAGCAGCCAAGTACCCCCTAGCGGGAGTTGGAATGAGCAGTTCTTC. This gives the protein CASSQVPPSGSWNEQFF.

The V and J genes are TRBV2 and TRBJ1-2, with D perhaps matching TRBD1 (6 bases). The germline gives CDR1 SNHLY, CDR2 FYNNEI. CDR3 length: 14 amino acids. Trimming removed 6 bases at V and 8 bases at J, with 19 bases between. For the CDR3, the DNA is TGTGCCAGCAGCACGGACAGACTTATGGGGGGCTACACCTTC. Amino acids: CASSTDRLMGGYTF.

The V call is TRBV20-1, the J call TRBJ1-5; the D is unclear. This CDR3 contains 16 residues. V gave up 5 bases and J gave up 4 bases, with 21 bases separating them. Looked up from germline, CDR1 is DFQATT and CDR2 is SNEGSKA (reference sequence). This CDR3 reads CSAYTSTGWRNQPQHF. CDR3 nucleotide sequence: TGCAGTGCTTATACCTCAACGGGGTGGAGGAATCAGCCCCAGCATTTT.

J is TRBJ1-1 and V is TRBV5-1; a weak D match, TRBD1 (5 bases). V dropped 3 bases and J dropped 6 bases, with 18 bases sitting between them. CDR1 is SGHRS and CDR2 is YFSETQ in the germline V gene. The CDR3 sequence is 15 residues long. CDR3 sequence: CASSSTGLLSAEAFF. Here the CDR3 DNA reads TGCGCCAGCAGCTCAACAGGTTTATTGAGTGCTGAAGCTTTCTTT.

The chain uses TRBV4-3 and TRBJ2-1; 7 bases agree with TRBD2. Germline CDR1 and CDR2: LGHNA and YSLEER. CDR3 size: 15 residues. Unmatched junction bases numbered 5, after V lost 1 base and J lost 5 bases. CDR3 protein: CASSQALADDNEQFF. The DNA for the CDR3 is TGCGCCAGCAGCCAAGCCCTAGCGGATGACAATGAGCAGTTCTTC.

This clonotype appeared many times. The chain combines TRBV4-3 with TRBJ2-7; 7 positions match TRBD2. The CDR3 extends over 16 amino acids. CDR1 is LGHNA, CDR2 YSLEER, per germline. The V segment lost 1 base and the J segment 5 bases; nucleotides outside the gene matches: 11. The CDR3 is CASSQVVAGELHEQYF. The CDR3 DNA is TGCGCCAGCAGCCAAGTGGTGGCGGGAGAGCTCCACGAGCAGTACTTC.

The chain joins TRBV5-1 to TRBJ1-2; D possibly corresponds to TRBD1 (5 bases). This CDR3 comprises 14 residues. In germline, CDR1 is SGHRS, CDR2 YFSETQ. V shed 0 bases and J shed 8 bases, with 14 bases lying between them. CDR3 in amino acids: CASSLDTGCGGYTF. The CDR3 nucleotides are TGCGCCAGCAGCTTGGACACAGGCTGCGGGGGCTACACCTTC.

CDR3: CSVSMTSGGADTQYF. As DNA, the CDR3 is TGCAGCGTTAGCATGACTAGCGGGGGTGCCGATACGCAGTATTTT. V gene TRBV29-1 combines with J gene TRBJ2-3; TRBD2 matches at 12 bases. The junction had 9 bases not matched to a gene; V was cut back by 5 bases and J by 6 bases. This CDR3 has 15 residues. Germline V CDR1 and CDR2: SQVTM, ANQGSEA.